The T cell receptor (beta chain) described here comes from a study of CD8 T cells in Susac syndrome. Random hexamers were used to reverse transcribe the RNA input (roughly 0.5 to 1 ug). Amplification of TCR beta CDR3 was carried out by immunoSEQ multiplex PCR, which covered 54 Vbeta and 13 Jbeta segments. TCRdb redid the calling of the immunoSEQ multiplex PCR reads with MiXCR, one entry per CDR3 protein. The sample has about 47,000 distinct CDR3 sequences; over 90% are singletons. The length of the CDR3 is 15 residues. Germline CDR1 reads LNHDA; CDR2 reads SQIVND (reference sequence). V was cut by 0 bases and J by 4 bases, with 13 bases left in between. Through negative isolation, CD4+ and CD8+ T cells were obtained, while TEMRA cells were enriched using FACS.

The rearrangement uses TRBV19 and TRBJ2-7; D is ambiguous. Sequencing was done on a sample of CD8+ T cells from PBMCs. This TCR was sampled from a human donor in good health. CDR3 residues: CASSIDHTVFYEQYF. The CDR3 DNA reads as TGTGCCAGTAGTATAGACCACACCGTCTTTTACGAGCAGTACTTC.